This entry features one T cell receptor beta chain sequence. The antigen is unknown. The CDR3 sequence is 12 residues long. The V gene's germline CDR1 is WSHSY and CDR2 SAAADI. J gave up 7 bases and V 8 bases, and 5 bases lay outside the gene matches. These data originate in a study of cytomegalovirus exposure and HLA in healthy donors. Study results and limitations: It was likely that a cluster of highly shared sequence variants was a sequencing artifact. Later, an analysis found that common viral pathogens appeared to be linked with several of the most significant clusters.

Researchers ran the PCR with 60 Vbeta and 13 Jbeta primers. TCRdb's copy holds only in-frame clones and misses some; the assay was immunoSEQ multiplex PCR. The sample lists some 99,000 clones, roughly 76% seen once, with 2% to 2.5% in the top ten. Sequenced: PBMCs. This clonotype was sampled from a man aged 40-49 years in good health and CMV-seronegative. The V and J genes are TRBV10-2 and TRBJ2-1; 7 bases are shared with TRBD2. The CDR3 spells CASGGGENEQFF. The DNA of the CDR3 is TGCGCCAGCGGCGGGGGTGAGAATGAGCAGTTCTTC.